This TCR beta chain was documented in a study of vaccination effects on CD4 cells after COVID-19. Study context: Pools of viral peptides were used by the ViraFEST assay to expand antigen-specific CD4+ T cells ahead of sequencing.

This CDR3 region has 21 residues. CDR1 and CDR2 from the germline V gene are MGHRA and YSYEKL. V dropped 3 bases and J dropped 0; count of bases not matched to a gene: 14. Following culture for nine to ten days, CD4+ T cells were isolated. Cells had half their medium changed to IL-2 medium on days 3 and 7. Study-wide points: Clones of infection and vaccine origin contracted markedly late after vaccination. Small numbers of convalescent patients limited the study. It also lacked early post-infection timepoints.

Notes on this clone: Its specificity is unknown.

Assay used: immunoSEQ multiplex PCR; TCRdb lists only in-frame clones, some missing. The sample lists 45,000 to 50,000 clones; about 76% were seen once. V is TRBV4-1 and J is TRBJ2-3, with 14 bases identical to TRBD2. This specimen was CD4+ T cells from PBMCs cultured without peptide, taken before COVID-19 vaccination. The clonotype originates from a human donor who had a prior SARS-CoV-2 infection. The CDR3 nucleotides read TGCGCCAGCAGCCAGATAAGGACTAGCGGGGGGTCGTACACTAGCACAGATACGCAGTATTTT. Amino acid sequence: CASSQIRTSGGSYTSTDTQYF.